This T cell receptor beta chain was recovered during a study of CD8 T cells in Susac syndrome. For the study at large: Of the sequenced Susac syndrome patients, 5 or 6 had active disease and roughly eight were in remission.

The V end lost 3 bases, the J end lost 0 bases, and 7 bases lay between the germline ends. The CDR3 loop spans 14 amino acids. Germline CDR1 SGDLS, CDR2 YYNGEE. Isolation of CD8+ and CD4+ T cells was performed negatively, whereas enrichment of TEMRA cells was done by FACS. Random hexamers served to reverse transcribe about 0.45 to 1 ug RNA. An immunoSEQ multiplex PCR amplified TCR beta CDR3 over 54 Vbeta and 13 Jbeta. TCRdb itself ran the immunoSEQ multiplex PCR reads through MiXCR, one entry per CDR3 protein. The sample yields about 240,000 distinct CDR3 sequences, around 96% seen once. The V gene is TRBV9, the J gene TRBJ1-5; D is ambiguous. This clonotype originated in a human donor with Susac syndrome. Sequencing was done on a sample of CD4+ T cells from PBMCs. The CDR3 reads CASSGVDSNQPQHF. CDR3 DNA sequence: TGTGCCAGCAGCGGGGTTGATAGCAATCAGCCCCAGCATTTT.